This T cell receptor (beta chain) was sequenced for a study of blood T cell repertoires in COVID-19. Overall study: Italy, Spain and the United States were the sources of the convalescent and acute COVID-19 samples. PBMCs, B-cell-depleted T cells, or T cells were the source of the cDNA or gDNA that made up the material.

About this clone: A read error may account for a junction end that differs from germline.

The CDR3 has 9 residues. Germline CDR1 is MNHNY and CDR2 is SVGAGI (reference sequence). The authors' processing: The assay estimated nucleated cells by amplifying reference gene primers. TCRdb's table, derived via immunoSEQ multiplex PCR, lists solely in-frame clones and lacks some. V and J calls and clone size are as listed in that table; D and trimming were resolved from the DNA. The table has 120,000 or so clones, 80% to 85% seen once. The origin of this receptor is a woman aged 30 to 39 who had recovered from COVID-19. The chain recombines TRBV6-6 with TRBJ2-1; TRBD2 might be the D (6 bases). Input material: peripheral blood. The CDR3 loop is CASTKEGIF. CDR3 nucleotide sequence: TGTGCCAGCACTAAGGAGGGGATCTTC.